This TCR beta chain was documented in a study of cytomegalovirus exposure and HLA in healthy donors. With 60 Vbeta and 13 Jbeta primers, the PCR was carried out. TCRdb's copy holds only in-frame clones and misses some; the assay was immunoSEQ multiplex PCR. The repertoire holds roughly 130,000 clones, with roughly 79% as singletons. Germline CDR1 is MGHRA and CDR2 is YSYEKL. The V gene end was trimmed by 2 bases and the J gene end by 5 bases; junction bases not matched to a gene: 4. There are 15 residues in the CDR3. This clone has more than one count but fewer than ten. The sequence came from a woman aged 50 to 60 in good health and CMV-seronegative. The specimen sequenced was PBMCs. The genes are TRBV4-1 and TRBJ1-5, with 9 bases aligning to TRBD1. The CDR3 sequence: CASSQRTGVDQPQHF. The CDR3 bases are TGCGCCAGCAGCCAAAGGACAGGGGTGGATCAGCCCCAGCATTTT.